These 10 T cell receptor beta chains came from one sample sequenced in a study of cytomegalovirus exposure and HLA in healthy donors. Using immunoSEQ multiplex PCR, the repertoire was profiled, and TCRdb retains in-frame clones only, with some absent. Altogether over 250,000 clones are present, about 85% being singletons, with the ten largest covering approximately 1.1%. Material: PBMCs. Receptors were obtained from a woman aged 25 to 45 in good health and CMV-seropositive.

J is TRBJ1-2 and V is TRBV15, with D possibly matching TRBD1 (6 bases). The CDR3 contains 14 residues. Trimming removed 3 bases at V and 7 bases at J, with 15 bases between. CDR1 and CDR2 from the germline V gene are LNHNV and YYDKDF (reference sequence). CDR3 sequence (DNA): TGTGCCACCAGCAGCGGGGAGACAGGACCTGGCTACACCTTC. It is translated as CATSSGETGPGYTF. Drawing the rest from reference TRBV15 and TRBJ1-2, the complete variable domain is DAMVIQNPRYQVTQFGKPVTLSCSQTLNHNVMYWYQQKSSQAPKLLFHYYDKDFNNEADTPDNFQSRRPNTSFCFLDIRSPGLGDTAMYLCATSSGETGPGYTFGSGTRLTVV.

Of note for this clone: An end of the junction does not agree with germline; a read error may underlie this. V usage is TRBV7-2 and J usage is TRBJ1-4; TRBD1 might be the D (5 bases). The V gene's germline CDR1 is SGHTA and CDR2 FQGNSA. The CDR3 contains 14 residues. The CDR3 loop reads CASSFGGTSEKLFF. CDR3 sequence (DNA): TGTGCCAGCAGCTTTGGGGGGACTAGTGAAAAACTGTTTTTT.

J is TRBJ1-2 and V is TRBV2; 7 bases map to TRBD1. Trimming cost V 3 bases and J 2 bases; bases outside gene matches: 6. The length of the CDR3 is 15 residues. From germline, CDR1 is SNHLY and CDR2 FYNNEI. The CDR3 region is CASSDPGQKNYGYTF. As DNA, the CDR3 is TGTGCCAGCAGTGACCCGGGACAGAAGAACTATGGCTACACCTTC.

The chain uses TRBV6-4 and TRBJ2-1, with TRBD2 as a possible D gene (6 bases). This CDR3 is 16 amino acids long. The germline V gene has CDR1 MRHNA and CDR2 SNTAGT. Trimming cost V 3 bases and J 2 bases, with 14 bases left between them. The CDR3, as DNA: TGTGCCAGCAGTGATTCGATAGGGACTCCCTACAATGAGCAGTTCTTC. It codes for CASSDSIGTPYNEQFF.

The chain couples TRBV4-3 to TRBJ1-3; no clear D gene. From germline, CDR1 is LGHNA and CDR2 YSLEER. V dropped 0 bases and J dropped 4 bases, with 13 bases sitting between them. This CDR3 is built from 16 residues. The CDR3 sequence: CASSQDVAVPGNTIYF. The CDR3 DNA reads TGCGCCAGCAGCCAAGATGTGGCAGTTCCAGGAAACACCATATATTTT.

CDR3 DNA: TGTGCCAGCGCACATGGGGGGCACGAAGCTTTCTTT. It is translated as CASAHGGHEAFF. The chain links TRBV2 to TRBJ1-1, with D perhaps matching TRBD1 (6 bases). With 8 bases removed from V and 8 bases from J, the gap between germline ends came to 15 bases. The germline V gene encodes CDR1 SNHLY and CDR2 FYNNEI. CDR3 size: 12 residues.

The chain couples TRBV4-3 to TRBJ1-1; D is possibly TRBD1 (6 bases). V lost 0 bases and J 4 bases, leaving 9 bases between the germline ends. The CDR3 contains 14 residues. From germline, CDR1 is LGHNA and CDR2 YSLEER. CDR3 residues: CASSQDVGGTEAFF. The CDR3 coding sequence is TGCGCCAGCAGCCAAGATGTAGGGGGCACTGAAGCTTTCTTT.

The CDR3 bases are TGTGCCAGCCGCCAGGCCCGAGGAACTGAAGCTTTCTTT. Amino acids: CASRQARGTEAFF. This chain joins TRBV6-5 and TRBJ1-1; D is ambiguous. The CDR3 totals 13 residues. Trimming left V 8 bases short and J 5 bases short, with 15 bases between. Per germline, CDR1 MNHEY and CDR2 SVGAGI.

The sample holds a few counts of this clone. V is TRBV28 and J is TRBJ2-1; 7 positions match TRBD2. There are 13 residues in the CDR3. Trimming took 5 bases from V and 8 from J; bases not matched to a gene: 6. Germline V gene lookup returns CDR1 MDHEN and CDR2 SYDVKM. CDR3 sequence reads: CASSPLSGDEQFF. CDR3 sequence (DNA): TGTGCCAGCAGTCCCCTCAGCGGGGATGAGCAGTTCTTC.

This chain links TRBV28 with TRBJ1-2; TRBD1 might be the D (5 bases). V gave up 3 bases and J gave up 1 base, with 18 bases separating them. Germline lookup yields CDR1 MDHEN and CDR2 SYDVKM. This CDR3 is 17 amino acids long. The CDR3 is CASSFGGALDFNYGYTF. Written as DNA, the CDR3 is TGTGCCAGCAGTTTTGGAGGGGCGCTAGATTTTAACTATGGCTACACCTTC.